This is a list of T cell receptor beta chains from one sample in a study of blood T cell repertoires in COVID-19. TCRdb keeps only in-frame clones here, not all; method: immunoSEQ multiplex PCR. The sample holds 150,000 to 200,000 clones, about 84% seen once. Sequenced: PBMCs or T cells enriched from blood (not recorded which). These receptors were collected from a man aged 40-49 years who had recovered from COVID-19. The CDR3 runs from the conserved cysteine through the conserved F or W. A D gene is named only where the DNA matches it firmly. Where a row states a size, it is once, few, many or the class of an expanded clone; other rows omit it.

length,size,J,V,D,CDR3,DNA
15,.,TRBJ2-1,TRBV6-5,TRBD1,CASSYGDRVSNEQFF,TGTGCCAGCAGTTACGGGGACAGAGTAAGCAATGAGCAGTTCTTC
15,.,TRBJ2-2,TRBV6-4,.,CASRGSGEDTGELFF,TGTGCCAGCAGAGGGTCGGGGGAGGACACCGGGGAGCTGTTTTTT
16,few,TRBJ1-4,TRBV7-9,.,CASSLVQGSTNEKLFF,TGTGCCAGCAGCTTAGTTCAGGGATCAACTAATGAAAAACTGTTTTTT
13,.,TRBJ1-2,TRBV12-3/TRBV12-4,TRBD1,CASTGQETYGYTF,TGTGCCAGCACAGGACAGGAGACCTATGGCTACACCTTC
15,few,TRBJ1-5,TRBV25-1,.,CASTPQGWVGQPQHF,TGTGCCAGCACCCCCCAGGGTTGGGTTGGTCAGCCCCAGCATTTT
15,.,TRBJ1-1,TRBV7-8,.,CASSGGGGVNTEAFF,TGTGCCAGCAGCGGAGGGGGAGGGGTGAACACTGAAGCTTTCTTT
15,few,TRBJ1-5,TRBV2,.,CASRDRTASNQPQHF,TGTGCCAGCAGAGATAGGACAGCAAGCAATCAGCCCCAGCATTTT
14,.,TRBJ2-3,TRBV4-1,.,CASSQESHTDTQYF,TGCGCCAGCAGCCAAGAGTCCCACACAGATACGCAGTATTTT
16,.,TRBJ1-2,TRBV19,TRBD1,CASSIDNGDRGYGYTF,TGTGCCAGTAGTATAGATAACGGAGACAGGGGCTATGGCTACACCTTC
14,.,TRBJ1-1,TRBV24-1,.,CATSEGGGNTEAFF,TGTGCCACCAGTGAGGGGGGAGGGAACACTGAAGCTTTCTTT
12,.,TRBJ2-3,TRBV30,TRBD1,CALSRGPDTQYF,TGTGCCTTATCCAGGGGGCCAGATACGCAGTATTTT
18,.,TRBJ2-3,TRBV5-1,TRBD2,CASSFRVAGGHMADTQYF,TGCGCCAGCAGCTTTAGGGTTGCGGGGGGGCATATGGCAGATACGCAGTATTTT
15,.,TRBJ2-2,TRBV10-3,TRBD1,CAISGQGANTGELFF,TGTGCCATCAGTGGACAGGGCGCGAACACCGGGGAGCTGTTTTTT
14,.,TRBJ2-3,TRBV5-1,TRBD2,CASGSGGATDTQYF,TGCGCCAGCGGTTCGGGGGGGGCCACAGATACGCAGTATTTT
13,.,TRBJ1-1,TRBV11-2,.,CASSLQGGAEAFF,TGTGCCAGCAGCTTACAAGGGGGAGCTGAAGCTTTCTTT
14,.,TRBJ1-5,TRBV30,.,CAWSAGFEDQPQHF,TGTGCCTGGAGTGCGGGTTTTGAGGATCAGCCCCAGCATTTT
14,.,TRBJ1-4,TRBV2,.,CASSTGFSNEKLFF,TGTGCCAGCAGTACAGGGTTCAGTAATGAAAAACTGTTTTTT
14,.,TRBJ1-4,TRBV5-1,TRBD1,CASSWTGSNEKLFF,TGCGCCAGCAGCTGGACAGGGAGTAATGAAAAACTGTTTTTT
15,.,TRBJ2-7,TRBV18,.,CASSPYRTDFYEQYF,TGTGCCAGCTCACCATACAGGACCGATTTCTACGAGCAGTACTTC
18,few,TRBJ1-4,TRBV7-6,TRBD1,CASSHQTGYLATNEKLFF,TGTGCCAGCAGCCACCAGACAGGGTATCTTGCAACTAATGAAAAACTGTTTTTT
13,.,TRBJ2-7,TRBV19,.,CASKAQYFDEQYF,TGTGCCAGTAAGGCACAGTACTTCGACGAGCAGTACTTC
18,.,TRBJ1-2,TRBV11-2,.,CASSSFATGRFPNYGYTF,TGTGCCAGCAGCTCCTTCGCGACAGGACGATTTCCAAACTATGGCTACACCTTC
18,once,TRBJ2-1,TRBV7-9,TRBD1,CASSLALLGTGGLGEQFF,TGTGCCAGCAGCTTAGCGCTACTGGGGACAGGGGGCTTGGGTGAGCAGTTCTTC
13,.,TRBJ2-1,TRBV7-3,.,CASSSQVNNEQFF,TGTGCCAGCAGCTCGCAGGTAAACAATGAGCAGTTCTTC
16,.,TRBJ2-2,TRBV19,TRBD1,CASRTRDRISSGELFF,TGTGCCAGTAGGACTAGGGACAGGATTTCATCCGGGGAGCTGTTTTTT
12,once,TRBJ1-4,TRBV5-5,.,CASSLSSPELFF,TGTGCCAGCAGCTTGTCTAGCCCCGAACTGTTTTTT
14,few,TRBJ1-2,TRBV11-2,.,CASSLLDRPYGYTF,TGTGCCAGCAGCTTACTAGACAGGCCCTATGGCTACACCTTC
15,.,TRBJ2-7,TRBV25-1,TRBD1,CASSEGQGGSREQYF,TGTGCCAGCAGTGAGGGACAGGGAGGTTCCCGCGAGCAGTACTTC
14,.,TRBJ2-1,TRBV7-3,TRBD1,CASSWTGGQGEQFF,TGTGCCAGCTCCTGGACAGGGGGCCAGGGTGAGCAGTTCTTC